The rows below give T cell receptor beta chains drawn from one sample of a study of blood T cell repertoires in COVID-19. TCRdb's table, derived via immunoSEQ multiplex PCR, lists solely in-frame clones and lacks some. In the table there are just under 300,000 clones, about 88% of which are singletons. Sequencing used peripheral blood. The origin of the receptors is a man in his 70s with acute or convalescent COVID-19. Each CDR3 is given with its conserved first and last residue. A D gene is named only where the DNA matches it firmly. Clone sizes are given selectively: once, few, many, or a class where the clone is expanded.

j_call: TRBJ2-3; clone_size: NA; v_call: TRBV6-5; d_call: NA; cdr3_aa: CASRGLRSQYTQYF; cdr3_nt: TGTGCCAGTAGGGGTCTGCGATCGCAATATACGCAGTATTTT
j_call: TRBJ2-3; clone_size: NA; v_call: TRBV15; d_call: TRBD2; cdr3_aa: CATSRASGVHTQYF; cdr3_nt: TGTGCCACCAGCAGAGCTAGCGGGGTACATACGCAGTATTTT
j_call: TRBJ2-5; clone_size: NA; v_call: TRBV5-1; d_call: TRBD1; cdr3_aa: CASSSRGTGVGETQYF; cdr3_nt: TGCGCCAGCAGCTCTCGCGGGACAGGGGTAGGAGAGACCCAGTACTTC
j_call: TRBJ1-5; clone_size: NA; v_call: TRBV27; d_call: TRBD1; cdr3_aa: CASSLSGTGHQPQHF; cdr3_nt: TGTGCCAGCAGTTTATCGGGGACAGGGCATCAGCCCCAGCATTTT
j_call: TRBJ1-1; clone_size: NA; v_call: TRBV5-1; d_call: TRBD1; cdr3_aa: CASSWTGGNTEAFF; cdr3_nt: TGCGCCAGCAGCTGGACAGGGGGGAACACTGAAGCTTTCTTT
j_call: TRBJ2-1; clone_size: NA; v_call: TRBV5-4; d_call: TRBD2; cdr3_aa: CASSLGGGSFLYNEQFF; cdr3_nt: TGTGCCAGCAGCTTGGGCGGGGGGTCATTTCTCTACAATGAGCAGTTCTTC
j_call: TRBJ2-5; clone_size: NA; v_call: TRBV20-1; d_call: TRBD1; cdr3_aa: CSASQGARETQYF; cdr3_nt: TGCAGTGCTAGTCAGGGGGCGAGGGAGACCCAGTACTTC
j_call: TRBJ1-1; clone_size: few; v_call: TRBV2; d_call: TRBD1; cdr3_aa: CASSRGQVNTEAFF; cdr3_nt: TGTGCCAGCAGTAGGGGACAGGTGAACACTGAAGCTTTCTTT
j_call: TRBJ1-6; clone_size: few; v_call: TRBV6-4; d_call: TRBD1; cdr3_aa: CASQDRFGSPLHF; cdr3_nt: TGTGCCAGCCAGGACAGGTTTGGATCACCCCTCCACTTT
j_call: TRBJ1-3; clone_size: NA; v_call: TRBV28; d_call: NA; cdr3_aa: CASSFSGLYGNTIYF; cdr3_nt: TGTGCCAGCAGTTTTTCAGGGCTGTACGGAAACACCATATATTTT
j_call: TRBJ2-1; clone_size: once; v_call: TRBV6-6; d_call: NA; cdr3_aa: CASTSPRDEQFF; cdr3_nt: TGTGCCAGCACCTCCCCGAGGGATGAGCAGTTCTTC
j_call: TRBJ1-2; clone_size: NA; v_call: TRBV28; d_call: NA; cdr3_aa: CASSSQQKNYGYTF; cdr3_nt: TGTGCCAGCAGTTCACAACAGAAAAACTATGGCTACACCTTC
j_call: TRBJ1-3; clone_size: NA; v_call: TRBV19; d_call: NA; cdr3_aa: CASTSGILGNTIYF; cdr3_nt: TGTGCCAGTACCTCAGGGATTCTGGGAAACACCATATATTTT
j_call: TRBJ2-2; clone_size: NA; v_call: TRBV6-2/TRBV6-3; d_call: TRBD1; cdr3_aa: CASSYPGQGIAWSRELFF; cdr3_nt: TGTGCCAGCAGTTACCCGGGACAGGGTATCGCGTGGTCTCGGGAGCTGTTTTTT
j_call: TRBJ1-5; clone_size: NA; v_call: TRBV6-2/TRBV6-3; d_call: NA; cdr3_aa: CASSRQDSNQPQHF; cdr3_nt: TGTGCCAGCAGTAGACAGGATAGCAATCAGCCCCAGCATTTT
j_call: TRBJ2-3; clone_size: NA; v_call: TRBV7-2; d_call: NA; cdr3_aa: CASGKSLGRTDTQYF; cdr3_nt: TGTGCCAGCGGGAAGTCCTTAGGGAGGACAGATACGCAGTATTTT
j_call: TRBJ1-2; clone_size: NA; v_call: TRBV28; d_call: NA; cdr3_aa: CASSSSTGRNYGYTF; cdr3_nt: NA
j_call: TRBJ2-3; clone_size: NA; v_call: TRBV5-8; d_call: NA; cdr3_aa: CASSTRGGRDTQYF; cdr3_nt: TGTGCCAGCAGCACCAGGGGAGGGCGGGATACGCAGTATTTT
j_call: TRBJ2-5; clone_size: NA; v_call: TRBV10-1; d_call: NA; cdr3_aa: CASSESTAQETQYF; cdr3_nt: TGCGCCAGCAGTGAGAGCACAGCTCAAGAGACCCAGTACTTC
j_call: TRBJ1-5; clone_size: once; v_call: TRBV3-1/TRBV3-2; d_call: NA; cdr3_aa: CASSLGPGDSNQPQHF; cdr3_nt: TGTGCCAGCAGCCTCGGCCCGGGGGATAGCAATCAGCCCCAGCATTTT
j_call: TRBJ2-5; clone_size: NA; v_call: TRBV12-3/TRBV12-4; d_call: TRBD2; cdr3_aa: CASSLVSGGAQYF; cdr3_nt: TGTGCCAGCAGTTTAGTTTCGGGGGGGGCCCAGTACTTC
j_call: TRBJ2-5; clone_size: NA; v_call: TRBV11-2; d_call: TRBD1; cdr3_aa: CASSPGQQETQYF; cdr3_nt: TGTGCCAGCAGCCCGGGACAGCAAGAGACCCAGTACTTC
j_call: TRBJ2-7; clone_size: NA; v_call: TRBV2; d_call: NA; cdr3_aa: CASSPGASYEQYF; cdr3_nt: TGTGCCAGCAGTCCAGGGGCCTCCTACGAGCAGTACTTC
j_call: TRBJ1-5; clone_size: NA; v_call: TRBV7-9; d_call: NA; cdr3_aa: CASSLGGLNQPQHF; cdr3_nt: TGTGCCAGCAGCTTGGGGGGGCTTAATCAGCCCCAGCATTTT
j_call: TRBJ2-3; clone_size: NA; v_call: TRBV6-6; d_call: NA; cdr3_aa: CASSRPREQSTDTQYF; cdr3_nt: TGTGCCAGCAGTCGCCCTCGGGAGCAAAGCACAGATACGCAGTATTTT
j_call: TRBJ2-2; clone_size: NA; v_call: TRBV7-9; d_call: TRBD2; cdr3_aa: CASSLVRLAGGNTGELFF; cdr3_nt: TGTGCCAGCAGCTTAGTTAGGTTAGCGGGAGGGAACACCGGGGAGCTGTTTTTT
j_call: TRBJ2-7; clone_size: NA; v_call: TRBV30; d_call: TRBD1; cdr3_aa: CAWSVQGTVSGEQYF; cdr3_nt: TGTGCCTGGAGTGTACAAGGGACAGTGTCCGGCGAGCAGTACTTC
j_call: TRBJ2-3; clone_size: NA; v_call: TRBV20-1; d_call: NA; cdr3_aa: CSASRDTQYF; cdr3_nt: TGCAGTGCTAGTCGTGATACGCAGTATTTT
j_call: TRBJ2-2; clone_size: NA; v_call: TRBV30; d_call: TRBD2; cdr3_aa: CAWGLAGFGELFF; cdr3_nt: TGTGCCTGGGGACTAGCGGGGTTCGGGGAGCTGTTTTTT
j_call: TRBJ2-7; clone_size: once; v_call: TRBV5-1; d_call: TRBD2; cdr3_aa: CASSLNTGTTSYEQYF; cdr3_nt: TGCGCCAGCAGCTTGAACACCGGGACTACCTCCTACGAGCAGTACTTC
j_call: TRBJ2-7; clone_size: NA; v_call: TRBV11-2; d_call: TRBD1; cdr3_aa: CASSRTTGVGSYEQYF; cdr3_nt: TGTGCCAGCAGCCGAACGACAGGGGTCGGCTCCTACGAGCAGTACTTC
j_call: TRBJ2-7; clone_size: NA; v_call: TRBV5-4; d_call: TRBD2; cdr3_aa: CASSLLEGWGGRSDYEQYF; cdr3_nt: TGTGCCAGCAGCTTACTGGAGGGGTGGGGCGGGAGGTCTGACTACGAGCAGTACTTC
j_call: TRBJ2-2; clone_size: NA; v_call: TRBV5-1; d_call: NA; cdr3_aa: CASSLGGTGELFF; cdr3_nt: TGCGCCAGCAGCTTGGGCGGCACCGGGGAGCTGTTTTTT
j_call: TRBJ1-3; clone_size: NA; v_call: TRBV4-2; d_call: NA; cdr3_aa: CASSQSNREGNTIYF; cdr3_nt: TGTGCCAGCAGCCAATCCAACAGGGAGGGTAACACCATATATTTT
j_call: TRBJ2-2; clone_size: few; v_call: TRBV6-1; d_call: TRBD2; cdr3_aa: CASSDLAGGLAGELFF; cdr3_nt: TGTGCCAGCAGTGACCTAGCGGGGGGCCTGGCCGGGGAGCTGTTTTTT
j_call: TRBJ1-6; clone_size: NA; v_call: TRBV5-4; d_call: TRBD1; cdr3_aa: CASSLAAGGNNSPLHF; cdr3_nt: TGTGCCAGCAGCTTGGCAGCAGGGGGAAATAATTCACCCCTCCACTTT
j_call: TRBJ2-7; clone_size: NA; v_call: TRBV28; d_call: NA; cdr3_aa: CASSSPAAPFYEQYF; cdr3_nt: TGTGCCAGCAGTTCGCCGGCGGCACCCTTCTACGAGCAGTACTTC
j_call: TRBJ1-1; clone_size: NA; v_call: TRBV6-2/TRBV6-3; d_call: TRBD1; cdr3_aa: CASSYGQGATEAFF; cdr3_nt: TGTGCCAGCAGTTACGGACAGGGGGCCACTGAAGCTTTCTTT
j_call: TRBJ2-5; clone_size: once; v_call: TRBV5-5; d_call: TRBD2; cdr3_aa: CASSLISGVGETQYF; cdr3_nt: TGTGCCAGCAGCTTGATAAGCGGGGTGGGTGAGACCCAGTACTTC
j_call: TRBJ1-5; clone_size: NA; v_call: TRBV3-1/TRBV3-2; d_call: NA; cdr3_aa: CASSQGSGNQPQHF; cdr3_nt: TGTGCCAGCAGCCAAGGATCAGGGAATCAGCCCCAGCATTTT
j_call: TRBJ1-2; clone_size: NA; v_call: TRBV9; d_call: NA; cdr3_aa: CASSVLDSSSYTF; cdr3_nt: TGTGCCAGCAGCGTACTAGACAGTTCTAGCTACACCTTC
j_call: TRBJ1-2; clone_size: many; v_call: TRBV9; d_call: NA; cdr3_aa: CASSPHEGGYGYTF; cdr3_nt: TGTGCCAGCAGCCCACACGAGGGCGGGTATGGCTACACCTTC
j_call: TRBJ1-5; clone_size: NA; v_call: TRBV5-1; d_call: TRBD1; cdr3_aa: CASSLGAGGNQPQHF; cdr3_nt: TGCGCCAGCAGCTTGGGGGCAGGGGGGAACCAGCCCCAGCATTTT
j_call: TRBJ2-2; clone_size: NA; v_call: TRBV4-2; d_call: TRBD2; cdr3_aa: CASSDSGGAGELFF; cdr3_nt: TGTGCCAGCAGCGACAGCGGGGGGGCCGGGGAGCTGTTTTTT
j_call: TRBJ2-2; clone_size: NA; v_call: TRBV6-4; d_call: TRBD2; cdr3_aa: CASSERLASGNTGELFF; cdr3_nt: TGTGCCAGCAGTGAAAGGCTGGCTAGCGGAAACACCGGGGAGCTGTTTTTT
j_call: TRBJ2-1; clone_size: NA; v_call: TRBV4-3; d_call: TRBD1; cdr3_aa: CASSQEGRGPGEQFF; cdr3_nt: TGCGCCAGCAGCCAAGAGGGCAGGGGGCCGGGTGAGCAGTTCTTC
j_call: TRBJ2-7; clone_size: NA; v_call: TRBV18; d_call: NA; cdr3_aa: CASSPRWGVGDEQYF; cdr3_nt: TGTGCCAGCTCACCACGATGGGGGGTTGGCGACGAGCAGTACTTC
j_call: TRBJ2-7; clone_size: once; v_call: TRBV19; d_call: NA; cdr3_aa: CASRGTPNTYEQYF; cdr3_nt: TGTGCCAGTAGGGGGACACCAAATACCTACGAGCAGTACTTC